This TCR beta chain was recovered during a study of T cell repertoires in cytomegalovirus infection. Per the germline V gene, CDR1 is SGHTA and CDR2 is FQGNSA. Trimming took off 4 bases at V and 7 bases at J, with 19 bases between the two ends. This CDR3 comprises 16 residues. This clonotype was observed a few times. Each CDR3 protein gets one entry after TCRdb re-called the reads with MiXCR. The sample has 100,000 to 150,000 distinct CDR3 sequences; more than 7% are singletons. V usage is TRBV7-2 and J usage is TRBJ1-4; maybe TRBD1 (6 bases). Material for sequencing was PBMCs. The sequence was collected from a human donor in good health (CMV status not recorded). Some clones in this sample may be carry-over from other donors' samples. The chain's CDR3 is CASSSGQTLSGEKLFF. In nucleotides, the CDR3 is TGTGCCAGCAGCTCCGGACAGACCTTAAGCGGTGAAAAACTGTTTTTT.